These 13 T cell receptor beta chains came from one sample sequenced in a study of cytomegalovirus exposure and HLA in healthy donors. PCR employed 60 Vbeta and 13 Jbeta primers. This table comes from immunoSEQ multiplex PCR, and its TCRdb copy is limited to in-frame clones, with some not included. The sample carries 60,000 or so clones, more than 60% recorded once. Material: PBMCs. Receptors were obtained from a woman aged 40 to 50 in good health and CMV-seropositive.

In this sample, this clone turned up a few times. The CDR3 protein is CASSSFTGTGGAGQPQHF. The CDR3 nucleotides read TGTGCCAGCAGCTCATTCACCGGGACAGGGGGCGCGGGACAGCCCCAGCATTTT. V gene TRBV7-9 combines with J gene TRBJ1-5; the match to TRBD1 covers 12 bases. CDR1 and CDR2 (germline): SEHNR, FQNEAQ (reference sequence). J was trimmed by 7 bases and V by 4 bases; bases with no gene match: 14. This CDR3 comprises 18 residues.

The V and J genes are TRBV13 and TRBJ1-2, with no clear D. The germline V gene encodes CDR1 PRHDT and CDR2 FYEKMQ (reference sequence). V was shortened by 8 bases and J by 2 bases, with 12 bases between the two germline ends. This CDR3 region has 13 residues. The DNA of the CDR3 is TGTGCCAGCGCCCCCGCCGGGAACTATGGCTACACCTTC. Encoded protein: CASAPAGNYGYTF.

The rearrangement uses TRBV9 and TRBJ2-1, with a tentative D call TRBD2 (7 bases). Germline CDR1 is SGDLS and CDR2 is YYNGEE. Between the trimmed V and J ends, which lost 3 bases and 7 bases, there was a span of 20 bases. The CDR3 covers 16 residues. The CDR3: CASSAGDPSGRNEQFF. In DNA form, the CDR3 reads TGTGCCAGCAGCGCAGGGGATCCTAGCGGCAGAAATGAGCAGTTCTTC.

Here the CDR3 DNA reads TGTGCCAGCAGCTTAAGAGGCAGGGGAGGCACAGATACGCAGTATTTT. Protein product: CASSLRGRGGTDTQYF. The chain links TRBV7-3 to TRBJ2-3, with D perhaps matching TRBD1 (6 bases). Trimming cost V 1 base and J 1 base, with 12 bases left between them. The CDR3 totals 16 residues. The germline V gene encodes CDR1 SGHTA and CDR2 FQGTGA. The full variable domain, in which reference TRBV7-3 and TRBJ2-3 provide the parts outside the CDR3, is GAGVSQTPSNKVTEKGKYVELRCDPISGHTALYWYRQSLGQGPEFLIYFQGTGAADDSGLPNDRFFAVRPEGSVSTLKIQRTERGDSAVYLCASSLRGRGGTDTQYFGPGTRLTVL.

The chain employs TRBV4-3 and TRBJ2-7; possible D gene TRBD2, 5 bases. V was clipped by 2 bases and J by 3 bases, with 8 bases between them. This CDR3 region has 13 residues. Germline assignment: CDR1 LGHNA and CDR2 YSLEER. CDR3 DNA sequence: TGCGCCAGCAGCCAAAACCGGGACTACGAGCAGTACTTC. The encoded protein is CASSQNRDYEQYF.

V and J are TRBV12-5 and TRBJ1-5; 7 nucleotides match TRBD1. The CDR3 has 16 amino acids. Germline assignment: CDR1 LGHNT and CDR2 FRNRAP. V dropped 0 bases and J dropped 7; count of bases not matched to a gene: 9. The CDR3 DNA sequence: TGTGCTAGTGGTTTGGTACGGGGGATAGGGGGCCAGCCCCAGCATTTT. Protein product: CASGLVRGIGGQPQHF. The full variable domain, completed using reference TRBV12-5 and TRBJ1-5, is DARVTQTPRHKVTEMGQEVTMRCQPILGHNTVFWYRQTMMQGLELLAYFRNRAPLDDSGMPKDRFSAEMPDATLATLKIQPSEPRDSAVYFCASGLVRGIGGQPQHFGDGTRLSIL.

This chain uses TRBV5-1 with TRBJ1-2; tentative D call: TRBD1 (5 bases). This CDR3 has 14 amino acids. Trimming pared 4 bases from V and 8 bases from J, leaving 18 bases between. The germline V gene has CDR1 SGHRS and CDR2 YFSETQ. The CDR3 sequence is CASSQSGTLGGYTF. Here the CDR3 DNA reads TGCGCCAGCAGCCAAAGCGGGACTTTAGGGGGCTACACCTTC.

The V and J genes are TRBV10-2 and TRBJ1-5; D perhaps matches TRBD1 (6 bases). Germline assignment: CDR1 WSHSY and CDR2 SAAADI. With 8 bases removed from V and 4 bases from J, the gap between germline ends came to 18 bases. The CDR3 consists of 15 residues. The chain's CDR3 is CASAGAGPWNQPQHF. For the CDR3, the DNA is TGCGCCAGCGCGGGGGCGGGCCCCTGGAATCAGCCCCAGCATTTT.

The CDR3 sequence: CASSNRGLDMNTEAFF. The CDR3 DNA reads as TGTGCCAGCAGTAACAGGGGGCTCGACATGAACACTGAAGCTTTCTTT. V and J are TRBV2 and TRBJ1-1; TRBD1 matches at 9 bases. With 5 bases clipped from V and 0 bases from J, the junction kept 7 bases outside the gene matches. Looked up from germline, CDR1 is SNHLY and CDR2 is FYNNEI. The CDR3 is made up of 16 amino acids.

The rearrangement uses TRBV18 and TRBJ1-4; D is possibly TRBD1 (6 bases). CDR1 and CDR2 (germline): KGHSH, LQKENI. The CDR3 is 15 amino acids. Trimming shortened V by 6 bases and J by 1 base, and 12 bases separated the two germline ends. CDR3 nucleotides: TGTGCCAGCTCGTCCGGACAGAGAACTAATGAAAAACTGTTTTTT. The encoded protein is CASSSGQRTNEKLFF.

V gene TRBV4-3 combines with J gene TRBJ2-3, with 7 bases aligning to TRBD1. V shed 4 bases and J 1 base; nucleotides not matched to a gene: 5. This CDR3 is built from 15 residues. Germline loops: CDR1 LGHNA, CDR2 YSLEER. The CDR3 coding sequence is TGCGCCAGCAGCCTACAGGGGAGTGGCACAGATACGCAGTATTTT. This translates into CASSLQGSGTDTQYF.

This rearrangement joins TRBV7-2 to TRBJ2-1; possible D gene TRBD2, 6 bases. Germline V CDR1 and CDR2: SGHTA, FQGNSA. This CDR3 comprises 15 residues. Trimming took 7 bases from V and 1 from J, leaving 14 bases between them. The CDR3 nucleotides are TGTGCCAGCACCTGCTTTGCGGGGTCCTACAATGAGCAGTTCTTC. Translated: CASTCFAGSYNEQFF.

The chain links TRBV4-3 to TRBJ2-7; 10 nucleotides align to TRBD2. Germline CDR1 LGHNA, CDR2 YSLEER. The V segment lost 0 bases and the J segment 0 bases; nucleotides outside the gene matches: 8. This CDR3 has 18 residues. The CDR3 bases are TGCGCCAGCAGCCAAGAGGCTAGCGGGGGTCGTTCCTCCTACGAGCAGTACTTC. This gives the protein CASSQEASGGRSSYEQYF.